This is a list of T cell receptor beta chains from one sample in a study of T cell repertoires in cytomegalovirus infection. TCRdb itself ran the reads through MiXCR, one entry per CDR3 protein. This sample has 200,000 to 300,000 distinct CDR3 sequences, with around 12% found just once. Sequences were obtained from PBMCs. These receptors were obtained from a human donor in good health (CMV status not recorded). Some clones in this sample may be carry-over from other donors' samples. CDR3s include the opening cysteine and the closing phenylalanine or tryptophan. The D gene is left open where the match is weak. Some rows have no size entry. The others give once, few or many, or a class for an expanded clone.

clone size: many; J gene: TRBJ1-2; V gene: TRBV25-1; D gene: .; CDR3 DNA: TGTGCCAGCAGTGAACAAGCAACTAACTATGGCTACACCTTC; CDR3 protein: CASSEQATNYGYTF
clone size: .; J gene: TRBJ2-5; V gene: TRBV6-2/TRBV6-3; D gene: .; CDR3 DNA: TGTGCCAGCAGTCTACAGTACGGGGAGACCCAGTACTTC; CDR3 protein: CASSLQYGETQYF
clone size: .; J gene: TRBJ2-4; V gene: TRBV20-1; D gene: .; CDR3 DNA: TGCAGTGCTAGAGACGCCCGACTTGGGGACAAAAACATTCAGTACTTC; CDR3 protein: CSARDARLGDKNIQYF
clone size: many; J gene: TRBJ1-6; V gene: TRBV28; D gene: .; CDR3 DNA: TGTGCCAGCAGTTTAAGCCAGGGCACCTATAATTCACCCCTCCACTTT; CDR3 protein: CASSLSQGTYNSPLHF
clone size: many; J gene: TRBJ2-1; V gene: TRBV7-2; D gene: TRBD2; CDR3 DNA: TGTGCCAGCAGCTTACAGACTAGCGGGAACAATGAGCAGTTCTTC; CDR3 protein: CASSLQTSGNNEQFF
clone size: few; J gene: TRBJ2-3; V gene: TRBV10-3; D gene: .; CDR3 DNA: TGTGCCATCAGGTCAGGGACGGCAGATACGCAGTATTTT; CDR3 protein: CAIRSGTADTQYF
clone size: few; J gene: TRBJ2-1; V gene: TRBV9; D gene: .; CDR3 DNA: TGTGCCAGCAGCCCTTATAGCGGAAGCTCCTACAATGAGCAGTTCTTC; CDR3 protein: CASSPYSGSSYNEQFF
clone size: .; J gene: TRBJ2-2; V gene: TRBV28; D gene: .; CDR3 DNA: TGTGCCAGCAGTTTCCAGAACGGGGAGCTGTTTTTT; CDR3 protein: CASSFQNGELFF
clone size: .; J gene: TRBJ2-1; V gene: TRBV5-1; D gene: TRBD1; CDR3 DNA: TGCGCCAGCAGCCCGGGACAGGGAGGGGGCTACAATGAGCAGTTCTTC; CDR3 protein: CASSPGQGGGYNEQFF
clone size: few; J gene: TRBJ2-5; V gene: TRBV5-4; D gene: .; CDR3 DNA: TGTGCCAGCAGCTTGGAAGTAGGACAAGAGACCCAGTACTTC; CDR3 protein: CASSLEVGQETQYF